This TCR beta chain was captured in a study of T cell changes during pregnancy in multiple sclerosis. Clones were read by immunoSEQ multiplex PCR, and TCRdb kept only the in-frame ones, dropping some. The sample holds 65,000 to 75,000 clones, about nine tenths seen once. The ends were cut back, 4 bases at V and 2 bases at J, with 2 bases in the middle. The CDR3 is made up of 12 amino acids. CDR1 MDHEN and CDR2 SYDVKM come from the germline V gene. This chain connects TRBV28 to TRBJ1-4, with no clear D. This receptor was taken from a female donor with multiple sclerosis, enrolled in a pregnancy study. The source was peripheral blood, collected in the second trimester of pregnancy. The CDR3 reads CASSSTNEKLFF. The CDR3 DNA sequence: TGTGCCAGCAGTTCTACTAATGAAAAACTGTTTTTT.